This T cell receptor beta chain was profiled in a study of T cells in Graves' hyperthyroidism and ophthalmopathy. Amplified regions were TCR beta CDR3 sequences from RNA transcripts. A set of HTBI primers served as the primers for a first-round RT-PCR of the TCR CDR3. MiXCR was run by TCRdb on the multiplex PCR reads, yielding one entry per CDR3 protein. Among around 620,000 distinct CDR3 sequences listed, 16% were seen once. This CDR3 is built from 16 residues. CDR1 MDHEN and CDR2 SYDVKM come from the germline V gene. J lost 4 bases, V lost 2 bases, and 10 bases had no gene match. This clonotype showed up many times.

V and J are TRBV28 and TRBJ1-1; the match to TRBD1 covers 7 bases. Input material: blood. The sequence came from a woman aged 25 to 39 with Graves' hyperthyroidism. The DNA of the CDR3 is TGTGCCAGCAGTTTAGGGGCTAGGGGGCTCGGCACTGAAGCTTTCTTT. It translates to CASSLGARGLGTEAFF.